This passage covers 32 T cell receptor beta chains from one sample sequenced in a study of long-term antiretroviral therapy in people with HIV. Samples were assayed with immunoSEQ v3.0 at survey level. Clones were sequenced by immunoSEQ multiplex PCR, and TCRdb holds only the in-frame ones, with some missing. The sample records roughly 5,000 clones, roughly 73% being singletons. Sample: unsorted PBMCs, taken 1.8 years before starting antiretroviral therapy. All receptors come from a man aged 35 to 55 with HIV.

The chain couples TRBV19 to TRBJ1-5; 9 bases align to TRBD1. Per the germline V gene, CDR1 is LNHDA and CDR2 is SQIVND (reference sequence). Trimming at V came to 10 bases and at J to 1 base, leaving 8 bases not matched to a gene. The CDR3 consists of 15 residues. CDR3 amino acids: CATRRGTGSNQPQHF. The CDR3 DNA reads TGTGCCACCCGGCGTGGGACAGGGAGCAATCAGCCCCAGCATTTT.

CDR3 amino acids: CASSYSGGNNEQFF. The CDR3 DNA reads TGTGCCAGCAGTTACTCTGGCGGTAATAATGAGCAGTTCTTC. The chain joins TRBV6-6 to TRBJ2-1; D is unclear. This CDR3 comprises 14 residues. CDR1 is MNHNY and CDR2 is SVGAGI in the germline V gene (reference sequence). V lost 0 bases, J lost 7 bases, and 10 bases lay in between.

This clone was observed a handful of times. The chain is built from TRBV6-6 and TRBJ2-7; TRBD2 agrees at 11 bases. J was trimmed by 0 bases and V by 4 bases; bases with no gene match: 2. Germline V gene data show CDR1 as MNHNY and CDR2 as SVGAGI (reference sequence). The CDR3 covers 15 residues. Written as DNA, the CDR3 is TGTGCCAGCAGTTTTACTAGCGGGAGCTCCTACGAGCAGTACTTC. It yields the protein CASSFTSGSSYEQYF.

This chain connects TRBV6-5 to TRBJ2-5; D call uncertain. The CDR3 loop spans 14 amino acids. CDR1 and CDR2 (germline): MNHEY, SVGAGI. The V end was cut by 0 bases, the J end by 3 bases, with 8 bases between. DNA for the CDR3: TGTGCCAGCAGTTACTCGAATCCGAAAGAGACCCAGTACTTC. Amino acids: CASSYSNPKETQYF.

The chain recombines TRBV7-3 with TRBJ2-7; the D call may be TRBD1 or TRBD2 (5 bases each). Trimming took 0 bases from V and 5 from J, leaving 17 bases between them. Germline V lookup: CDR1 SGHTA, CDR2 FQGTGA. This CDR3 region has 16 residues. The CDR3 here is CASSLTGPNPENEQYF. The CDR3 DNA sequence: TGTGCCAGCAGCTTAACGGGACCCAACCCGGAGAACGAGCAGTACTTC.

The V call is TRBV6-6, the J call TRBJ1-5; unclear D gene. This CDR3 has 14 amino acids. Trimming took off 7 bases at V and 6 bases at J, with 16 bases between the two ends. Germline-derived CDR1 and CDR2 are MNHNY and SVGAGI (reference sequence). Here the CDR3 DNA reads TGTGCCAGCAACCAACGGGCGCGCGGTCAGCCCCAGCATTTT. It encodes CASNQRARGQPQHF.

The chain combines TRBV18 with TRBJ2-7; D may match TRBD1 or TRBD2 (6 bases each). This CDR3 is 14 amino acids long. The V and J ends lost 3 bases and 5 bases respectively, with 14 bases between them. The germline V gene has CDR1 KGHSH and CDR2 LQKENI. The CDR3 protein is CASSPSGGMDEQYF. CDR3 nucleotide sequence: TGTGCCAGCTCACCCTCCGGGGGCATGGACGAGCAGTACTTC.

This chain links TRBV19 with TRBJ2-7; D is ambiguous. CDR1 is LNHDA and CDR2 is SQIVND in the germline V gene (reference sequence). This CDR3 has 14 amino acids. Trimming removed 1 base at V and 3 bases at J, with 10 bases between. The CDR3: CASSIAGHFYEQYF. In nucleotides, the CDR3 is TGTGCCAGTAGTATAGCGGGCCATTTCTACGAGCAGTACTTC.

This clone appeared a single time. The gene calls are TRBV28 and TRBJ2-3, with D possibly being TRBD1 (6 bases). Trimming cost V 1 base and J 2 bases, with 13 bases left between them. Germline V gene sequence: CDR1 MDHEN, CDR2 SYDVKM. The CDR3 loop spans 16 amino acids. The chain's CDR3 is CASSLSRTATTDTQYF. CDR3 bases: TGTGCCAGCAGTTTATCGCGGACAGCGACCACAGATACGCAGTATTTT.

This clone was counted once. V usage is TRBV29-1 and J usage is TRBJ2-3; D is ambiguous. Trimming removed 1 base at V and 5 bases at J, with 7 bases between. Germline V gene lookup returns CDR1 SQVTM and CDR2 ANQGSEA. The CDR3 spans 12 residues. This chain's CDR3 is CSVEVRRDTQYF. CDR3 nucleotide sequence: TGCAGCGTTGAAGTTCGGAGAGATACGCAGTATTTT.

This chain links TRBV30 with TRBJ2-2, with D perhaps TRBD2 (6 bases). Looked up from germline, CDR1 is GTSNPN and CDR2 is SVGIG (reference sequence). The V gene lost 2 bases and the J gene lost 4 bases, with 11 bases spanning the gap. The CDR3 is made up of 14 amino acids. The CDR3: CAWSNREITGELFF. CDR3 coding DNA: TGTGCCTGGAGTAATCGGGAGATCACCGGGGAGCTGTTTTTT.

This chain connects TRBV27 to TRBJ2-3, with 8 nucleotides matching TRBD2. Germline V gene data show CDR1 as MNHEY and CDR2 as SMNVEV (reference sequence). The V and J ends lost 4 bases and 4 bases, in that order; junction bases with no gene match: 25. The CDR3 has 21 residues. The CDR3 region is CASSSRLFGSGKKLVSDTQYF. The CDR3 DNA reads TGTGCCAGCAGTTCGAGGCTTTTTGGTAGCGGGAAGAAGTTAGTGTCAGATACGCAGTATTTT.

This CDR3 is CASSQGGLAGWSSYEQYF. CDR3 DNA: TGCGCCAGCAGCCAAGGGGGACTAGCGGGTTGGAGCTCCTACGAGCAGTACTTC. The J gene is TRBJ2-7, the V gene TRBV4-3, with TRBD2 matching 12 bases. The CDR3 is 18 residues long. The trim removed 1 base at V and 0 bases at J, leaving 7 bases unmatched. CDR1 and CDR2 (germline): LGHNA, YSLEER.

Judged by abundance, this clone is medium-sized. V gene TRBV25-1 combines with J gene TRBJ2-7; TRBD2 matches 9 bases. The CDR3 covers 16 residues. The germline V gene encodes CDR1 MGHDK and CDR2 SYGVNS. Trimming cost V 3 bases and J 5 bases; bases outside gene matches: 11. CDR3 amino acids: CASSDRPGLAFDEQYF. As DNA, the CDR3 is TGTGCCAGCAGTGATCGTCCGGGACTAGCTTTTGACGAGCAGTACTTC.

The chain is built from TRBV30 and TRBJ1-3, with a possible D match to TRBD1 (5 bases). Germline loops: CDR1 GTSNPN, CDR2 SVGIG (reference sequence). This CDR3 comprises 14 residues. Trimming cost V 4 bases and J 1 base, with 11 bases left between them. As DNA, the CDR3 is TGTGCCTGGACCCGAGGGGAGTCTGGAAACACCATATATTTT. Its protein is CAWTRGESGNTIYF.

The rearrangement links TRBV28 to TRBJ1-2; D is undetermined. Per germline, CDR1 MDHEN and CDR2 SYDVKM. The CDR3 consists of 17 residues. Trimming pared 4 bases from V and 4 bases from J, leaving 22 bases between. The DNA for the CDR3 is TGTGCCAGCAGTTCCTGGACGGGAGGGAACGAAGCCTATGGCTACACCTTC. As protein: CASSSWTGGNEAYGYTF.

The chain uses TRBV7-3 and TRBJ1-3, with D hard to call. Between the trimmed V and J ends, which lost 2 bases and 0 bases, there was a span of 2 bases. This CDR3 is built from 13 residues. Germline lookup yields CDR1 SGHTA and CDR2 FQGTGA. In nucleotides, the CDR3 is TGTGCCAGCAGCTTACTCTCTGGAAACACCATATATTTT. Translation: CASSLLSGNTIYF.

This sequence joins TRBV30 and TRBJ1-4; D is undetermined. Trimming left V 4 bases short and J 3 bases short, with 15 bases between. This CDR3 has 15 residues. Per germline, CDR1 GTSNPN and CDR2 SVGIG (reference sequence). CDR3 nucleotide sequence: TGTGCCTGGAAAGAACGGTTGGTAGCTAATGAAAAACTGTTTTTT. Protein: CAWKERLVANEKLFF.

Within the sample, this clone is large (0.1 to 1%). The V gene is TRBV7-9, the J gene TRBJ1-2; TRBD1 might be the D (6 bases). Germline V lookup: CDR1 SEHNR, CDR2 FQNEAQ (reference sequence). The CDR3 consists of 14 residues. Trimming left V 5 bases short and J 8 bases short, with 18 bases between. The CDR3 nucleotides read TGTGCCAGCAGCGATGGCGGGGACATAGAAGGCTACACCTTC. This sequence encodes CASSDGGDIEGYTF.

V gene TRBV7-2 combines with J gene TRBJ2-2, with D perhaps TRBD1 or TRBD2 (5 bases each). The ends were cut back, 0 bases at V and 4 bases at J, with 12 bases in the middle. CDR3 size: 16 residues. Germline assignment: CDR1 SGHTA and CDR2 FQGNSA. The CDR3 sequence is CASSLARRGVTGELFF. CDR3 nucleotide sequence: TGTGCCAGCAGCTTAGCGCGAAGGGGAGTCACCGGGGAGCTGTTTTTT.

This chain connects TRBV9 to TRBJ1-4, with D uncertain. V was cut by 3 bases and J by 8 bases, with 14 bases left in between. The CDR3 consists of 14 residues. In germline, CDR1 is SGDLS, CDR2 YYNGEE. DNA for the CDR3: TGTGCCAGCAGCGCCGGGGTCGCGGGCGAAAAACTGTTTTTT. It specifies CASSAGVAGEKLFF.

The rearrangement uses TRBV4-1 and TRBJ1-4; possible D gene TRBD1, 5 bases. With 1 base removed from V and 8 bases from J, the gap between germline ends came to 17 bases. Germline loops: CDR1 MGHRA, CDR2 YSYEKL. CDR3 length: 16 residues. CDR3 sequence (DNA): TGCGCCAGCAGCCAAGCCTCCGGGACTGAGGGCGAAAAACTGTTTTTT. This gives the protein CASSQASGTEGEKLFF.

The chain joins TRBV29-1 to TRBJ2-5, with no clear D. The germline CDR1 and CDR2 sequences are SQVTM and ANQGSEA. CDR3 length: 11 amino acids. V lost 2 bases and J 4 bases, leaving 5 bases between the germline ends. Written as DNA, the CDR3 is TGCAGCGTTGAATTGGGAGAGACCCAGTACTTC. Protein sequence: CSVELGETQYF.

This chain links TRBV10-3 with TRBJ2-7; D possibly uses TRBD1 or TRBD2 (5 bases each). The CDR3 loop spans 12 amino acids. Germline CDR1 is ENHRY and CDR2 is SYGVKD. V lost 2 bases, J lost 5 bases, and 7 bases lay in between. Written as DNA, the CDR3 is TGTGCCATCAGTGAGGGGGGTGACGAGCAGTACTTC. It translates to CAISEGGDEQYF.

The J gene is TRBJ1-1, the V gene TRBV7-9; TRBD1 aligns across 9 bases. The germline gives CDR1 SEHNR, CDR2 FQNEAQ (reference sequence). The V and J ends lost 5 bases and 2 bases, in that order; junction bases with no gene match: 6. CDR3 length: 15 residues. CDR3 bases: TGTGCCAGCAGCGCCCCACAGGGGGCCAACACTGAAGCTTTCTTT. It codes for CASSAPQGANTEAFF.

The chain joins TRBV28 to TRBJ1-2; possible D gene TRBD1, 5 bases. Germline loops: CDR1 MDHEN, CDR2 SYDVKM. V shed 3 bases and J shed 3 bases, with 11 bases lying between them. The CDR3 contains 14 residues. The CDR3 region has the DNA TGTGCCAGCAGTTTCTCGGGAGGGGACTATGGCTACACCTTC. It specifies CASSFSGGDYGYTF.

The chain carries TRBV11-3 and TRBJ2-1; TRBD2 aligns across 7 bases. The CDR3 is made up of 16 amino acids. Trimming cost V 0 bases and J 6 bases; bases outside gene matches: 8. Germline V gene data show CDR1 as SGHNT and CDR2 as YENEEA. The DNA of the CDR3 is TGTGCCAGCAGCTTAGAAGGATGGGAGGGGATCAATGAGCAGTTCTTC. Its protein is CASSLEGWEGINEQFF.

The chain links TRBV14 to TRBJ2-5; 7 bases line up with TRBD2. The CDR3 sequence is 16 residues long. Unmatched junction bases numbered 12, after V lost 1 base and J lost 7 bases. The germline gives CDR1 SGHDN, CDR2 FVKESK. This CDR3 reads CASSQGPGGLGTTQYF. In DNA, the CDR3 is TGTGCCAGCAGCCAAGGACCGGGAGGACTGGGTACGACCCAGTACTTC.

The CDR3 sequence is CASSFQGAVSRWSEQYF. As DNA, the CDR3 is TGTGCCAGCAGCTTCCAGGGGGCGGTCTCTAGGTGGAGCGAGCAGTACTTC. The chain couples TRBV11-2 to TRBJ2-7; 8 bases line up with TRBD1. Unmatched junction bases numbered 16, after V lost 3 bases and J lost 6 bases. Germline CDR1 and CDR2: SGHAT and FQNNGV. The length of the CDR3 is 17 residues. Together with reference TRBV11-2 and TRBJ2-7, the CDR3 gives the full variable domain: EAGVAQSPRYKIIEKRQSVAFWCNPISGHATLYWYQQILGQGPKLLIQFQNNGVVDDSQLPKDRFSAERLKGVDSTLKIQPAKLEDSAVYLCASSFQGAVSRWSEQYFGPGTRLTVT.

A single count supports this clone. The gene calls are TRBV11-3 and TRBJ2-3, with 7 bases that match TRBD1. The V gene's germline CDR1 is SGHNT and CDR2 YENEEA. The CDR3 contains 14 residues. Losses at the gene ends were 5 bases for V and 1 base for J; bases not matched to a gene: 3. CDR3 in amino acids: CASSPGQGTDTQYF. Written as DNA, the CDR3 is TGTGCCAGCAGCCCCGGACAGGGCACAGATACGCAGTATTTT.

The chain couples TRBV25-1 to TRBJ2-7; D is possibly TRBD1 (5 bases). CDR3 length: 14 residues. Trimming removed 4 bases at V and 3 bases at J, with 13 bases between. The V gene's germline CDR1 is MGHDK and CDR2 SYGVNS. The CDR3 DNA reads TGTGCCAGCAGTGGCAGGGTGGGGCACTACGAGCAGTACTTC. Amino acid sequence: CASSGRVGHYEQYF.

The J gene is TRBJ2-1, the V gene TRBV6-1; D remains ambiguous. This CDR3 contains 12 residues. The V gene's germline CDR1 is MNHNS and CDR2 SASEGT. V was cut by 5 bases and J by 5 bases, with 7 bases left in between. The CDR3 region is CASSQVNNEQFF. The CDR3 DNA sequence: TGTGCCAGCAGTCAGGTGAACAATGAGCAGTTCTTC.